The 19 T cell receptor beta chains below come from one sample, sequenced in a study of T cell responses to AZD1222 COVID-19 vaccine (dated by TCRdb to the early 2020s). The method behind the library was the immunoSEQ multiplex PCR assay. Not all clones reach the TCRdb copy of this immuneACCESS table, which keeps in-frame sequences only. Checked studies attribute under half of the gap to unresolved V genes and leave the rest unexplained. This sample gives about 110,000 clones in total; roughly 90% of them show up just once. Together, the top ten hold about 7.7% of the sample. Sample time point, as interpreted from the label and publication: about 28 days (+/-7) after the second vaccine dose. The sample in question was peripheral blood, obtained 28 days after the second AZD1222 dose. These receptors were taken from an adult who received the AZD1222 COVID-19 vaccine.

The genes are TRBV11-2 and TRBJ2-5; 7 bases are a match to TRBD2. Trimming at V came to 1 base and at J to 4 bases, leaving 6 bases not matched to a gene. This CDR3 spans 15 amino acids. Germline CDR1 is SGHAT and CDR2 is FQNNGV. The CDR3, as DNA: TGTGCCAGCAGCTTAGCGTCGGCTAGCGGAGAGACCCAGTACTTC. Its translation: CASSLASASGETQYF.

The chain uses TRBV28 and TRBJ1-2, with D tentatively TRBD1 (5 bases). Trimming removed 6 bases at V and 4 bases at J, with 15 bases between. The CDR3 spans 14 residues. Germline V gives CDR1 MDHEN, CDR2 SYDVKM. The CDR3 reads CASRPTTALYGYTF. For the CDR3, the DNA is TGTGCCAGCAGACCTACGACAGCTCTCTATGGCTACACCTTC.

The CDR3 DNA is TGCGCCAGCAGCCCGGGGATCGCGGGGGGGCAGGAGACCCAGTACTTC. Residues: CASSPGIAGGQETQYF. The chain employs TRBV5-1 and TRBJ2-5; 9 bases are a match to TRBD2. Germline assignment: CDR1 SGHRS and CDR2 YFSETQ. V was pared by 4 bases and J by 5 bases, with 12 bases of the junction left unmatched. There are 16 residues in the CDR3.

V and J are TRBV19 and TRBJ1-5; D possibly corresponds to TRBD1 (6 bases). Per germline, CDR1 LNHDA and CDR2 SQIVND (reference sequence). V lost 7 bases and J lost 0, with 16 bases in between. The CDR3 extends over 16 amino acids. DNA of the CDR3: TGTGCCAGTATCGCTAGGGGGGCCTATAGCAATCAGCCCCAGCATTTT. This encodes CASIARGAYSNQPQHF.

CDR3 nucleotides: TGTGCCAGCTCTCGCGGACTAGCGGGGGGGCCAGATACGCAGTATTTT. Its protein is CASSRGLAGGPDTQYF. The rearrangement links TRBV18 to TRBJ2-3, with 15 bases aligning to TRBD2. Germline trimming cut 6 bases from V and 4 bases from J; bases unmatched to any gene: 5. The germline gives CDR1 KGHSH, CDR2 LQKENI. The CDR3 has 16 amino acids.

The chain employs TRBV5-1 and TRBJ2-2, with 13 positions matching TRBD2. The CDR3 has 17 residues. Germline V CDR1 and CDR2: SGHRS, YFSETQ. Unmatched junction bases numbered 7, after V lost 4 bases and J lost 4 bases. The CDR3, as DNA: TGCGCCAGCAGCCAACTAGCGGGGGGGCCGACCACCGGGGAGCTGTTTTTT. Translation gives CASSQLAGGPTTGELFF. The whole variable domain, filled in from reference TRBV5-1 and TRBJ2-2, reads KAGVTQTPRYLIKTRGQQVTLSCSPISGHRSVSWYQQTPGQGLQFLFEYFSETQRNKGNFPGRFSGRQFSNSRSEMNVSTLELGDSALYLCASSQLAGGPTTGELFFGEGSRLTVL.

The chain uses TRBV19 and TRBJ1-2; 11 positions agree with TRBD1. After removal of 4 bases from V and 3 bases from J, the junction contained 4 bases not matched to a gene. The CDR3 runs 15 residues. Germline loops: CDR1 LNHDA, CDR2 SQIVND (reference sequence). DNA of the CDR3: TGTGCCAGTAGTACACGGACAGGGGGCTACTATGGCTACACCTTC. It codes for CASSTRTGGYYGYTF.

J is TRBJ1-2 and V is TRBV20-1; D unclear. The germline CDR1 and CDR2 sequences are DFQATT and SNEGSKA (reference sequence). The CDR3 has 11 amino acids. With 1 base removed from V and 4 bases from J, the gap between germline ends came to 4 bases. This CDR3 reads CSARVSYGYTF. For the CDR3, the DNA is TGCAGTGCTAGAGTAAGCTATGGCTACACCTTC.

The gene calls are TRBV5-4 and TRBJ1-2, with 8 bases identical to TRBD1. J lost 11 bases, V lost 4 bases, and 16 bases had no gene match. The germline V gene encodes CDR1 SGHNT and CDR2 YYREEE (reference sequence). CDR3 length: 15 amino acids. CDR3 sequence reads: CASSPREDRVWGYTF. DNA for the CDR3: TGTGCCAGCAGCCCTAGGGAGGACAGGGTTTGGGGTTACACCTTC.

The J gene is TRBJ1-4, the V gene TRBV7-8; D is possibly TRBD1 (6 bases). Germline CDR1 and CDR2: SGHVS and FQNEAQ. V lost 4 bases and J 8 bases, leaving 20 bases between the germline ends. The CDR3 consists of 16 residues. The CDR3 DNA reads as TGTGCCAGCAGCTCCACGGACAGCCCGAAGCGGGAAAAACTGTTTTTT. Translation: CASSSTDSPKREKLFF.

The chain carries TRBV15 and TRBJ1-4, with D tentatively TRBD1 (5 bases). Per germline, CDR1 LNHNV and CDR2 YYDKDF (reference sequence). The CDR3 consists of 16 residues. The V and J ends lost 0 bases and 0 bases respectively, with 8 bases between them. CDR3 loop: CATSRDRGATNEKLFF. Here the CDR3 DNA reads TGTGCCACCAGCAGAGATCGGGGCGCAACTAATGAAAAACTGTTTTTT.

The chain uses TRBV28 and TRBJ1-6, with a weak D call TRBD1 (5 bases). Trimming removed 3 bases at V and 5 bases at J, with 8 bases between. In germline, CDR1 is MDHEN, CDR2 SYDVKM. CDR3 size: 14 residues. CDR3 protein: CASSLTDHNSPLHF. Here the CDR3 DNA reads TGTGCCAGCAGTTTGACAGACCATAATTCACCCCTCCACTTT.

The genes are TRBV12-2 and TRBJ1-1. TRBV12-2 counts as a pseudogene. This CDR3 has 17 amino acids. CDR3 sequence: CASRLETRKWGNTEAFF. The CDR3 DNA reads TGTGCAAGTCGCTTAGAAACCAGGAAATGGGGGAACACTGAAGCTTTCTTT.

The J gene is TRBJ1-2, the V gene TRBV6-2 or TRBV6-3, with 8 bases matching TRBD1. The junction had 16 bases not matched to a gene; V was cut back by 6 bases and J by 7 bases. The length of the CDR3 is 16 residues. Per germline, CDR1 MNHEY and CDR2 SVGEGT. The CDR3 loop reads CASSPSSRTGIGGYTF. Here the CDR3 DNA reads TGTGCCAGCAGCCCTTCGTCCAGGACAGGGATCGGTGGCTACACCTTC.

The chain is built from TRBV28 and TRBJ1-2, with D unresolved. There are 13 residues in the CDR3. V shed 8 bases and J shed 5 bases, with 15 bases lying between them. Per germline, CDR1 MDHEN and CDR2 SYDVKM. The CDR3 DNA reads TGTGCCAGCCTCCCACCCCTGGGATATGGCTACACCTTC. It encodes CASLPPLGYGYTF.

The rearrangement uses TRBV5-1 and TRBJ2-2; the D is unclear. V dropped 2 bases and J dropped 4 bases, with 18 bases sitting between them. The CDR3 extends over 17 amino acids. Germline-derived CDR1 and CDR2 are SGHRS and YFSETQ. CDR3 protein: CASSFYKFMASTGELFF. DNA for the CDR3: TGCGCCAGCAGCTTCTACAAATTTATGGCCTCCACCGGGGAGCTGTTTTTT.

Concerning this clone: The junction departs from the called germline gene at one end, perhaps through a read error. CDR3 sequence: CASSLSFLELDTGELFF. CDR3 DNA: TGTGCTAGCAGCTTATCATTCCTAGAGCTGGACACCGGGGAGCTGTTTTTT. V gene TRBV7-7 combines with J gene TRBJ2-2; D gene unclear. This CDR3 has 17 amino acids. CDR1 and CDR2 from the germline V gene are SSHAT and FNYEAQ (reference sequence).

In this sample, this clone turned up once. The chain carries TRBV18 and TRBJ2-7, with unresolved D. The CDR3 runs to 12 residues. Trimming removed 2 bases at V and 3 bases at J, with 5 bases between. CDR1 is KGHSH, CDR2 LQKENI, per germline. The CDR3 DNA reads TGTGCCAGCTCACCAAGCCACTACGAGCAGTACTTC. Its protein is CASSPSHYEQYF.

The chain recombines TRBV11-2 with TRBJ2-2, with no clear D. The CDR3 consists of 15 residues. V was shortened by 3 bases and J by 3 bases, with 11 bases between the two germline ends. The V gene's germline CDR1 is SGHAT and CDR2 FQNNGV. CDR3 nucleotide sequence: TGTGCCAGCAGCTTTCGGCACATAGACACCGGGGAGCTGTTTTTT. As protein: CASSFRHIDTGELFF.